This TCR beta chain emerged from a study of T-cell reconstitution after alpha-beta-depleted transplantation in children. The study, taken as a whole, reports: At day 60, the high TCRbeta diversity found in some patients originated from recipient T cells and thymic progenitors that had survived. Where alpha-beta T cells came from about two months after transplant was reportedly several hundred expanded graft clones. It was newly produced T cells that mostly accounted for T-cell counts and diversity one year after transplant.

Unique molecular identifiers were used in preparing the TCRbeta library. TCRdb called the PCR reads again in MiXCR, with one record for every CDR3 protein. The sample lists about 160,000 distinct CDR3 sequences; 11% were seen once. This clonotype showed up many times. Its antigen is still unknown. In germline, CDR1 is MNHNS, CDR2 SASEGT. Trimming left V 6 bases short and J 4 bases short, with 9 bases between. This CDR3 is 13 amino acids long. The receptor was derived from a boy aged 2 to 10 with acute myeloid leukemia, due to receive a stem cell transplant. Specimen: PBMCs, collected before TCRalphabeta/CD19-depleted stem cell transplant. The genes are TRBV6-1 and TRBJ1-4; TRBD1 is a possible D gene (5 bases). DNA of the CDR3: TGTGCCAGCAGCTTGACAGATAATGAAAAACTGTTTTTT. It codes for CASSLTDNEKLFF.